This paragraph covers one T cell receptor beta chain sequence. This specimen comes from a study of blood T cell repertoires in COVID-19. Study background: T cells, B-cell-depleted T cells, or PBMCs supplied cDNA or gDNA.

Losses at the gene ends were 8 bases for V and 0 bases for J; bases not matched to a gene: 1. Germline values: CDR1 SNHLY, CDR2 FYNNEI. The CDR3 consists of 13 residues. The method was immunoSEQ multiplex PCR; TCRdb's version includes in-frame clones alone and lacks a portion of them. This table holds about 47,000 clones, roughly 87% found once. The clonotype originates from a man aged 60-69 years with active COVID-19. The chain uses TRBV2 and TRBJ2-1; TRBD1 matches 7 bases. Specimen: peripheral blood. CDR3 coding DNA: TGTGCCAGCCGGGACAGCTCCTACAATGAGCAGTTCTTC. As protein: CASRDSSYNEQFF.